This entry describes one T cell receptor beta chain. The data were obtained in a study of identical twins. TCRdb reprocessed the 5' RACE reads via MiXCR and lists one record per CDR3 protein. The table has roughly 480,000 distinct CDR3 sequences, 20% to 25% seen once. The CDR3 contains 15 residues. Germline assignment: CDR1 ENHRY and CDR2 SYGVKD. With 4 bases removed from V and 0 bases from J, the gap between germline ends came to 10 bases. This same sample was also taken into another study, of T cells expressing NK-cell markers. That report notes: A few donors' CD3+CD56-NKG2C+ cells were dominated by the same clonotypes. Uncertainty persisted over the HCMV specificity of expanded NKG2C+ T cell clones.

The sequencing sample was made of CD4+ T cells sorted from blood. This chain connects TRBV10-3 to TRBJ2-1; no clear D gene. This sequence was found in a woman aged 18-30 years in good health. For the CDR3, the DNA is TGTGCCATCAGTGGGTCGCGGAGCTCCTACAATGAGCAGTTCTTC. As protein: CAISGSRSSYNEQFF.